These 30 T cell receptor beta chains share one sample of origin, sequenced in a study of T-cell memory formation after mild COVID-19. TCRdb reprocessed the 5' RACE reads via MiXCR and lists one record per CDR3 protein. The table includes about 560,000 distinct CDR3 sequences, about 20% detected once. The sequencing sample was made of PBMCs or a T cell subset sorted from them (not recorded which). These receptors were collected from an adult woman who had mild COVID-19 (a few samples of this study predate the infection). Cell type and time point are not known.

This clonotype was recorded a few times. CDR3 nucleotide sequence: TGTGCCAGCAGTCCCAGGGCAGGGAACACTGAAGCTTTCTTT. Protein: CASSPRAGNTEAFF. The chain recombines TRBV6-2 or TRBV6-3 with TRBJ1-1; a weak D match, TRBD1 (5 bases). The CDR3 runs to 14 residues. The ends were cut back, 5 bases at V and 1 base at J, with 11 bases in the middle. Germline V gene sequence: CDR1 MNHEY, CDR2 SVGEGT.

This clonotype was seen a few times. The genes are TRBV20-1 and TRBJ2-5; no reliable D call. The CDR3 contains 13 residues. Germline CDR1 DFQATT, CDR2 SNEGSKA (reference sequence). Trimming cost V 7 bases and J 5 bases, with 17 bases left between them. The CDR3 protein is CSVIPALRETQYF. The CDR3 DNA is TGCAGTGTAATTCCGGCCCTGCGGGAGACCCAGTACTTC.

This clonotype has just one count. V is TRBV7-2 and J is TRBJ2-1; TRBD2 matches 10 bases. Germline loops: CDR1 SGHTA, CDR2 FQGNSA. The CDR3 spans 18 residues. V was pared by 1 base and J by 7 bases, with 13 bases of the junction left unmatched. CDR3 protein: CASSLVPGTSGNENEQFF. CDR3 coding DNA: TGTGCCAGCAGCTTAGTCCCAGGAACTAGCGGGAACGAAAATGAGCAGTTCTTC. Looking up the rest from reference TRBV7-2 and TRBJ2-1 gives the full variable domain: GAGVSQSPSNKVTEKGKDVELRCDPISGHTALYWYRQSLGQGLEFLIYFQGNSAPDKSGLPSDRFSAERTGGSVSTLTIQRTQQEDSAVYLCASSLVPGTSGNENEQFFGPGTRLTVL.

The chain uses TRBV20-1 and TRBJ2-2; 7 positions match TRBD1. This CDR3 comprises 18 residues. Trimming took 3 bases from V and 2 from J; bases not matched to a gene: 15. The V gene's germline CDR1 is DFQATT and CDR2 SNEGSKA (reference sequence). For the CDR3, the DNA is TGCAGTGCTAGGGGGGCCCTTCGACAGGGAAGAAACACCGGGGAGCTGTTTTTT. The encoded protein is CSARGALRQGRNTGELFF.

The table lists this clonotype with a few counts. The chain employs TRBV3-1 and TRBJ2-3; TRBD2 agrees at 10 bases. J was trimmed by 4 bases and V by 0 bases; bases with no gene match: 7. CDR1 LGHDT and CDR2 YNNKEL come from the germline V gene (reference sequence). The CDR3 runs to 17 residues. The CDR3 sequence: CASSQDPSGGLADTQYF. CDR3 nucleotide sequence: TGTGCCAGCAGCCAAGATCCTAGCGGGGGTCTCGCAGATACGCAGTATTTT.

The rearrangement uses TRBV19 and TRBJ2-3, with D tentatively TRBD1 (5 bases). This CDR3 is built from 14 residues. V lost 3 bases to trimming and J lost 1 base, with 8 bases between them. CDR1 is LNHDA, CDR2 SQIVND, per germline (reference sequence). CDR3 amino acids: CASSITTGTDTQYF. The CDR3 DNA is TGTGCCAGTAGTATTACGACAGGCACAGATACGCAGTATTTT.

At least ten counts were recorded for this clonotype. The rearrangement joins TRBV20-1 to TRBJ2-2; possibly TRBD2 for D (5 bases). V lost 0 bases, J lost 6 bases, and 14 bases lay in between. The CDR3 is 15 amino acids. Germline V gene sequence: CDR1 DFQATT, CDR2 SNEGSKA (reference sequence). CDR3 in DNA: TGCAGTGCTAGAGATGCGACACGGGGAGCCGGGGAGCTGTTTTTT. This encodes CSARDATRGAGELFF.

This clonotype showed up just a few times. V and J are TRBV7-2 and TRBJ2-3; D is unclear. Germline V gene data show CDR1 as SGHTA and CDR2 as FQGNSA. V was clipped by 5 bases and J by 2 bases, with 14 bases between them. The CDR3 runs 15 residues. CDR3 nucleotide sequence: TGTGCCAGCAGCCCTAACTGGCGACTCACAGATACGCAGTATTTT. This translates into CASSPNWRLTDTQYF. Full variable domain (outside the CDR3, taken from reference TRBV7-2 and TRBJ2-3): GAGVSQSPSNKVTEKGKDVELRCDPISGHTALYWYRQSLGQGLEFLIYFQGNSAPDKSGLPSDRFSAERTGGSVSTLTIQRTQQEDSAVYLCASSPNWRLTDTQYFGPGTRLTVL.

This clonotype was seen a few times. The gene calls are TRBV20-1 and TRBJ2-5; a weak D match, TRBD1 (6 bases). The V end was cut by 5 bases, the J end by 5 bases, with 15 bases between. This CDR3 has 13 residues. The germline V gene encodes CDR1 DFQATT and CDR2 SNEGSKA (reference sequence). This CDR3 is CSAPQGWGETQYF. Written as DNA, the CDR3 is TGCAGTGCTCCCCAGGGGTGGGGGGAGACCCAGTACTTC.

The rearrangement links TRBV19 to TRBJ2-6; D unclear. CDR1 is LNHDA, CDR2 SQIVND, per germline (reference sequence). The CDR3 has 15 residues. Trimming removed 1 base at V and 4 bases at J, with 8 bases between. CDR3: CASSIGVPGANVLTF. For the CDR3, the DNA is TGTGCCAGTAGTATAGGAGTCCCCGGGGCCAACGTCCTGACTTTC.

This clonotype showed up just a few times. The chain is built from TRBV4-3 and TRBJ1-2; D gene uncertain. V shed 0 bases and J shed 1 base, with 0 bases lying between them. The CDR3 consists of 12 residues. The germline CDR1 and CDR2 sequences are LGHNA and YSLEER. CDR3 residues: CASSQDNYGYTF. The CDR3 DNA follows: TGCGCCAGCAGCCAAGATAACTATGGCTACACCTTC.

There are a few counts of this clonotype. This chain joins TRBV3-1 and TRBJ1-6; perhaps TRBD1 as D (6 bases). Trimming left V 1 base short and J 7 bases short, with 14 bases between. CDR1 is LGHDT and CDR2 is YNNKEL in the germline V gene (reference sequence). The CDR3 is made up of 16 amino acids. In nucleotides, the CDR3 is TGTGCCAGCAGCCAAGGTCCAGGGGCCCGGAATTCACCCCTCCACTTT. This gives the protein CASSQGPGARNSPLHF. Filled out from reference TRBV3-1 and TRBJ1-6, the complete variable domain reads DTAVSQTPKYLVTQMGNDKSIKCEQNLGHDTMYWYKQDSKKFLKIMFSYNNKELIINETVPNRFSPKSPDKAHLNLHINSLELGDSAVYFCASSQGPGARNSPLHFGNGTRLTVT.

V is TRBV7-9 and J is TRBJ1-2, with D unresolved. This CDR3 region has 10 residues. The germline V gene has CDR1 SEHNR and CDR2 FQNEAQ (reference sequence). Trimming stripped 5 bases from V and 7 bases from J, with 5 bases between. The CDR3 protein is CASSPGGYTF. The CDR3 bases are TGTGCCAGCAGCCCCGGTGGCTACACCTTC.

V and J are TRBV7-9 and TRBJ2-3; TRBD1 might be the D (5 bases). Germline lookup yields CDR1 SEHNR and CDR2 FQNEAQ (reference sequence). Trimming cost V 1 base and J 5 bases, with 13 bases left between them. The CDR3 spans 15 residues. DNA of the CDR3: TGTGCCAGCAGCTTAGGAGTCAGGGCCCGAGATACGCAGTATTTT. Translation: CASSLGVRARDTQYF.

V and J are TRBV29-1 and TRBJ1-4, with D possibly matching TRBD1 (6 bases). Germline V lookup: CDR1 SQVTM, CDR2 ANQGSEA. The CDR3 length is 15 residues. V was cut by 6 bases and J by 4 bases, with 18 bases left in between. In DNA, the CDR3 is TGCAGCGTCTCGAAGAGGACAGCCAATAATGAAAAACTGTTTTTT. Encoded protein: CSVSKRTANNEKLFF.

The chain couples TRBV18 to TRBJ2-3; no definite D call. The CDR3 length is 15 residues. Germline CDR1 reads KGHSH; CDR2 reads LQKENI. The ends were cut back, 2 bases at V and 1 base at J, with 10 bases in the middle. CDR3 coding DNA: TGTGCCAGCTCACCATATTCCCCGGGCACAGATACGCAGTATTTT. Translating it yields CASSPYSPGTDTQYF.

Only a few counts were recorded for this clonotype. The chain carries TRBV12-3 or TRBV12-4 and TRBJ2-7; tentative D call: TRBD1 (6 bases). This CDR3 spans 12 amino acids. V dropped 6 bases and J dropped 7 bases, with 13 bases sitting between them. For the CDR3, the DNA is TGTGCCAGCAGCCTGGACAGATTTGAGCAGTACTTC. Encoded protein: CASSLDRFEQYF.

The chain links TRBV2 to TRBJ2-5, with no clear D. The germline V and J ends were trimmed by 4 bases and 4 bases, with 10 bases remaining between them. The CDR3 is made up of 13 amino acids. CDR1 SNHLY and CDR2 FYNNEI come from the germline V gene. The CDR3 bases are TGTGCCAGCAGTGCTGACCGCCCAGAGACCCAGTACTTC. As protein: CASSADRPETQYF.

The V call is TRBV4-1, the J call TRBJ2-2; unclear D gene. The CDR3 contains 16 residues. Trimming pared 0 bases from V and 0 bases from J, leaving 8 bases between. CDR1 MGHRA and CDR2 YSYEKL come from the germline V gene. Here the CDR3 DNA reads TGCGCCAGCAGCCAAGATAAGGTCGCGAACACCGGGGAGCTGTTTTTT. Translation gives CASSQDKVANTGELFF.

This clonotype has a handful of counts. V gene TRBV6-5 combines with J gene TRBJ2-2; D unresolved. With 5 bases removed from V and 7 bases from J, the gap between germline ends came to 8 bases. The germline CDR1 and CDR2 sequences are MNHEY and SVGAGI. This CDR3 region has 12 residues. The CDR3 here is CASSQFIGELFF. CDR3 nucleotide sequence: TGTGCCAGCAGTCAGTTTATCGGGGAGCTGTTTTTT.

This clonotype turned up a few times. J is TRBJ2-7 and V is TRBV4-1; 8 bases line up with TRBD1. V lost 4 bases to trimming and J lost 3 bases; unmatched junction nucleotides: 8. The CDR3 consists of 15 residues. Germline CDR1 reads MGHRA; CDR2 reads YSYEKL. Written as DNA, the CDR3 is TGCGCCAGCAGCCCGGGGACAGGTTATCTCTACGAGCAGTACTTC. This gives the protein CASSPGTGYLYEQYF.

This clonotype showed up just a few times. The V call is TRBV23-1, the J call TRBJ1-4, with unresolved D. TRBV23-1 is labeled an ORF, and its function is uncertain. V shed 9 bases and J shed 10 bases, with 18 bases lying between them. This CDR3 is built from 13 residues. The CDR3 sequence: CARLQCGLGKLFF. Written as DNA, the CDR3 is TGCGCCAGACTCCAGTGCGGGCTAGGAAAACTGTTTTTT.

The chain joins TRBV6-5 to TRBJ2-3, with 8 nucleotides matching TRBD1. This CDR3 comprises 16 residues. The trim removed 6 bases at V and 3 bases at J, leaving 11 bases unmatched. Germline values: CDR1 MNHEY, CDR2 SVGAGI. CDR3 sequence: CASSHGQGGRTDTQYF. Here the CDR3 DNA reads TGTGCCAGCAGCCACGGACAGGGCGGGCGGACAGATACGCAGTATTTT.

This clonotype has a handful of counts. The rearrangement joins TRBV5-1 to TRBJ2-7; tentatively, D is TRBD1 (6 bases). V was clipped by 2 bases and J by 2 bases, with 11 bases between them. This CDR3 contains 14 residues. Germline values: CDR1 SGHRS, CDR2 YFSETQ. The CDR3 DNA follows: TGCGCCAGCAGCTTCCGGACAGACGCCTACGAGCAGTACTTC. This sequence encodes CASSFRTDAYEQYF.

V usage is TRBV6-5 and J usage is TRBJ1-1; no clear D. Trimming removed 6 bases from V and 3 bases from J, with 14 bases in between. The CDR3 covers 14 residues. Germline V gene sequence: CDR1 MNHEY, CDR2 SVGAGI. The CDR3 protein is CASRPAHTDTEAFF. Written as DNA, the CDR3 is TGTGCCAGCAGACCGGCCCACACGGACACTGAAGCTTTCTTT.

V is TRBV5-1 and J is TRBJ2-2; 7 positions agree with TRBD1. V trimming: 3 bases; J trimming: 4 bases; junction bases outside the gene matches: 15. This CDR3 contains 18 residues. Germline lookup yields CDR1 SGHRS and CDR2 YFSETQ. The CDR3 DNA sequence: TGCGCCAGCAGCTATGAACCGGGACAGAGTTTTTCCACCGGGGAGCTGTTTTTT. This sequence encodes CASSYEPGQSFSTGELFF.

This clonotype was recorded a few times. This chain uses TRBV19 with TRBJ1-5, with D possibly being TRBD1 (5 bases). The V gene's germline CDR1 is LNHDA and CDR2 SQIVND (reference sequence). The CDR3 spans 13 residues. V lost 5 bases to trimming and J lost 9 bases, with 14 bases between them. The CDR3 sequence: CASSPLMGRPQHF. In DNA, the CDR3 is TGTGCCAGTAGTCCCCTGATGGGGCGGCCCCAGCATTTT.

The chain employs TRBV7-6 and TRBJ2-2; no definite D call. The ends were cut back, 5 bases at V and 1 base at J, with 8 bases in the middle. Germline assignment: CDR1 SGHVS and CDR2 FNYEAQ. The CDR3 is made up of 14 amino acids. CDR3 nucleotide sequence: TGTGCCAGCAGCCCGGCCGAGAACACCGGGGAGCTGTTTTTT. Amino acids: CASSPAENTGELFF.

V and J are TRBV12-3 or TRBV12-4 and TRBJ1-1, with D uncertain. The ends were cut back, 3 bases at V and 0 bases at J, with 8 bases in the middle. CDR3 length equals 14 residues. DNA of the CDR3: TGTGCCAGCAGTTTTACGGGCGTGAACACTGAAGCTTTCTTT. Its translation: CASSFTGVNTEAFF.

The rearrangement links TRBV20-1 to TRBJ2-2, with TRBD2 matching 9 bases. The CDR3 spans 19 residues. The ends lost 5 bases at V and 4 bases at J; junction bases unmatched: 20. The germline gives CDR1 DFQATT, CDR2 SNEGSKA (reference sequence). The CDR3 region is CSALRGGTLTPTGTGELFF. The CDR3 coding sequence is TGCAGTGCTTTGCGGGGGGGGACATTAACTCCTACAGGCACCGGGGAGCTGTTTTTT.